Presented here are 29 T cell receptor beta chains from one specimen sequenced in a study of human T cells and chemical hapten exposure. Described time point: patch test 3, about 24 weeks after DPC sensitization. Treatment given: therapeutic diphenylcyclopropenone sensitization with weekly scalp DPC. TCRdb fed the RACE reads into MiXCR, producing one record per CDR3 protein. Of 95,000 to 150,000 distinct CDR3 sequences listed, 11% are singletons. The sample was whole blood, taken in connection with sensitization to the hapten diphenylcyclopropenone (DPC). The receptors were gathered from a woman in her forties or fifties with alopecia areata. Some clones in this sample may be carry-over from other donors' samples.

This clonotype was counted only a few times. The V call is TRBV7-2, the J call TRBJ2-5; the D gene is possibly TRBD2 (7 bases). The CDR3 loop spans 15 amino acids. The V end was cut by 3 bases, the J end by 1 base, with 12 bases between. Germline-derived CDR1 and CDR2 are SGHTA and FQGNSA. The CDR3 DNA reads TGTGCCAGCAGCTTTCAAGGGGGGGCCCAAGAGACCCAGTACTTC. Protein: CASSFQGGAQETQYF.

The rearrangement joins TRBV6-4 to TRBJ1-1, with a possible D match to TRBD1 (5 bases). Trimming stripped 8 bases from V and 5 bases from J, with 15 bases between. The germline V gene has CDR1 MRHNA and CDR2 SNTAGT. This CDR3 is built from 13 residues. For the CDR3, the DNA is TGTGCCAGCTTTGGGGGAGGAAGGACTGAAGCTTTCTTT. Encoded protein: CASFGGGRTEAFF.

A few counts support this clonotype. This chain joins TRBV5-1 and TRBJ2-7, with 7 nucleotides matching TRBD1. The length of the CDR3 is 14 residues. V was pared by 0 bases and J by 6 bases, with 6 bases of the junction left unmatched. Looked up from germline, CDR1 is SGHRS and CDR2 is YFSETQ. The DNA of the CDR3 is TGCGCCAGCAGCTTGGCAGGGGGTGGTGGCGAGCAGTACTTC. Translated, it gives CASSLAGGGGEQYF.

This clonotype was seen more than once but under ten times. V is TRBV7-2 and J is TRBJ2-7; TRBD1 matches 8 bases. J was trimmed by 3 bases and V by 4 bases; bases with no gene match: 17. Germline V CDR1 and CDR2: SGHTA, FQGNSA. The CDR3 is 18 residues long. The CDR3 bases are TGTGCCAGCAGCTCCCAAGGAACCCGGACAGGGTCCGACTACGAGCAGTACTTC. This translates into CASSSQGTRTGSDYEQYF.

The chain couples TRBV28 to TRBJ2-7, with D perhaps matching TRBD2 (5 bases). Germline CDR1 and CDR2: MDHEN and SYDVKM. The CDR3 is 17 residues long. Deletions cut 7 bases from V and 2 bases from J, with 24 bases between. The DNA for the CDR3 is TGTGCCAGCATTCCGACTAAGAACCTAGGATGGGCCTACGAGCAGTACTTC. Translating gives CASIPTKNLGWAYEQYF.

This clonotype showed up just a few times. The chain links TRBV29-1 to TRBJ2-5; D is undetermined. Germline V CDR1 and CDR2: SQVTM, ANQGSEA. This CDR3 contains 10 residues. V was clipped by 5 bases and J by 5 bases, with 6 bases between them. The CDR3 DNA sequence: TGCAGCGTTTCCATGGAGACCCAGTACTTC. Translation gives CSVSMETQYF.

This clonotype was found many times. CDR3 protein: CASSLTANNEQFF. The CDR3 bases are TGTGCCAGCAGCTTGACAGCAAACAATGAGCAGTTCTTC. The chain recombines TRBV3-1 with TRBJ2-1; tentative D call: TRBD1 (5 bases). The CDR3 is made up of 13 amino acids. The V end lost 5 bases, the J end lost 5 bases, and 10 bases lay between the germline ends. Germline lookup yields CDR1 LGHDT and CDR2 YNNKEL (reference sequence).

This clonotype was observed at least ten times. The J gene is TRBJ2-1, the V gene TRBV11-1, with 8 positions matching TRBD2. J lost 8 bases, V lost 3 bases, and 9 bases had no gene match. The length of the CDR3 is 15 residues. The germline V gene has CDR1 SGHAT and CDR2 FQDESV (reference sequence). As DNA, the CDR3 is TGTGCCAGCAGCTTCCGGGGGGGCATTTCAGATGAGCAGTTCTTC. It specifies CASSFRGGISDEQFF.

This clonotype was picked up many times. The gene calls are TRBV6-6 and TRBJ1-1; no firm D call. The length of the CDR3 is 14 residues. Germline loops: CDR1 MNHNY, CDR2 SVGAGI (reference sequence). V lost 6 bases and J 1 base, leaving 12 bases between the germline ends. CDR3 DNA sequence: TGTGCCAGCAGCAAAGAAAGGGCGAACACTGAAGCTTTCTTT. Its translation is CASSKERANTEAFF.

This CDR3 reads CATSRELATDTQYF. The CDR3 region has the DNA TGTGCCACCTCACGGGAGCTAGCGACAGATACGCAGTATTTT. V usage is TRBV28 and J usage is TRBJ2-3; possible D gene TRBD2, 6 bases. V lost 10 bases, J lost 3 bases, and 17 bases lay in between. CDR1 and CDR2 from the germline V gene are MDHEN and SYDVKM. CDR3 length equals 14 residues.

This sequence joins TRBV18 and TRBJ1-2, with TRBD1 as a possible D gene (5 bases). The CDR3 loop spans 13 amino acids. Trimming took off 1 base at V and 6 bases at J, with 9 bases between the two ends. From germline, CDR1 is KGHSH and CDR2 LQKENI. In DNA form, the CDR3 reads TGTGCCAGCTCACCACAGGGGTATAATGGCTACACCTTC. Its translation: CASSPQGYNGYTF.

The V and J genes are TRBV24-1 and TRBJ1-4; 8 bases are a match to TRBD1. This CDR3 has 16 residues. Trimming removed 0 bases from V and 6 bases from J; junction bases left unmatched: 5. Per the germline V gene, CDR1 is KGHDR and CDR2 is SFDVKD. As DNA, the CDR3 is TGTGCCACCAGTGATTTGGGGGGACAGGATGATGAAAAACTGTTTTTT. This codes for CATSDLGGQDDEKLFF.

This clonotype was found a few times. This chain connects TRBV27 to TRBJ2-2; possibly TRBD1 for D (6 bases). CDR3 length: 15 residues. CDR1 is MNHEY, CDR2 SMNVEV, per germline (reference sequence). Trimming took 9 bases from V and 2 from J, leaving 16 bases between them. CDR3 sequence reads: CASRYLDRNTGELFF. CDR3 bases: TGTGCCAGTCGTTACTTGGACAGAAACACCGGGGAGCTGTTTTTT.

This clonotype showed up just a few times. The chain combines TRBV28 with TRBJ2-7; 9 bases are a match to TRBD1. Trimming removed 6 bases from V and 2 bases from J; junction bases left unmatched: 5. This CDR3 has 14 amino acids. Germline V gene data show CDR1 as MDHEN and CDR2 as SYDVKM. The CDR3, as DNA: TGTGCCAGCAGCTACACAGGGGGCGCCTACGAGCAGTACTTC. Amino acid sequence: CASSYTGGAYEQYF.

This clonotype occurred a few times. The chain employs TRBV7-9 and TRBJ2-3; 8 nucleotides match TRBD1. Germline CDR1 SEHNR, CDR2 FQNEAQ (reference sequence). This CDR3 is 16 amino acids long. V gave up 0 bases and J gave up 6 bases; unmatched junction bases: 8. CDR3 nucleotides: TGTGCCAGCAGCTTAGCTCTCGGACAGGGTTCGGATACGCAGTATTTT. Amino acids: CASSLALGQGSDTQYF.

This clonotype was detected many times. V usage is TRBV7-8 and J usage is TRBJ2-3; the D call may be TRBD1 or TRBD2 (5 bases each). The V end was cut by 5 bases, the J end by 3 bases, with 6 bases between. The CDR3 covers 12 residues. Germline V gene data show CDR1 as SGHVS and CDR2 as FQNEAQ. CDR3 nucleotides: TGTGCCAGCAGCGGGACGACAGATACGCAGTATTTT. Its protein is CASSGTTDTQYF.

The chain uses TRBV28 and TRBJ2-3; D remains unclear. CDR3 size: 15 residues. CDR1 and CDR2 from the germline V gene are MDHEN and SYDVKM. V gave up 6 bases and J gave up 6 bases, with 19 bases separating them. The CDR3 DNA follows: TGTGCCAGCAGGCCCCCCCTCTTCGGTTCTGATACGCAGTATTTT. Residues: CASRPPLFGSDTQYF.

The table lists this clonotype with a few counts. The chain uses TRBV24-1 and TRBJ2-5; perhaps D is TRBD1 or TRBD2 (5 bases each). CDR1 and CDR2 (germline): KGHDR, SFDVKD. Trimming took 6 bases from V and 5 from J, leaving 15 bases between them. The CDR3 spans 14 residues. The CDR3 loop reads CATSPRGAPETQYF. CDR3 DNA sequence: TGTGCCACCAGTCCGAGAGGGGCCCCCGAGACCCAGTACTTC.

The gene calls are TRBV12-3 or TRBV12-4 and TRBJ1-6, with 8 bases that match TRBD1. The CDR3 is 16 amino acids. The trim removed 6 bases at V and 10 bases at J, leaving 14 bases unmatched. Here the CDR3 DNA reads TGTGCCAGCAGCATCCCAACCGGGACAGGAGGCTCACCCCTCCACTTT. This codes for CASSIPTGTGGSPLHF.

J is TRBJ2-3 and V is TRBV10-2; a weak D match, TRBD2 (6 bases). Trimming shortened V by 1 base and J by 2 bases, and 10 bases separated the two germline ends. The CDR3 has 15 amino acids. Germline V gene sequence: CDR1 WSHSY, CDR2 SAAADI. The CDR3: CASSELGGLTDTQYF. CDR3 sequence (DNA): TGCGCCAGCAGTGAGTTGGGGGGACTCACAGATACGCAGTATTTT.

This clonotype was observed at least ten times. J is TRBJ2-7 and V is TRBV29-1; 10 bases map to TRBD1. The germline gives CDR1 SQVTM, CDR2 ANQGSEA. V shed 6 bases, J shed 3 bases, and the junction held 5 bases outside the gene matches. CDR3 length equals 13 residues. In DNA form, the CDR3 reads TGCAGCGTCCCGGGACAGGGGTACTACGAGCAGTACTTC. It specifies CSVPGQGYYEQYF.

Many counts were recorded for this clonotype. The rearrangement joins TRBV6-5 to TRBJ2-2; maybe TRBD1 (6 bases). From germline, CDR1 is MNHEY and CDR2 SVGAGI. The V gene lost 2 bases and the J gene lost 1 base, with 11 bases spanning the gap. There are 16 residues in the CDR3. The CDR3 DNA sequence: TGTGCCAGCAGTTACACGCTGACAGGGAACACCGGGGAGCTGTTTTTT. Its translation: CASSYTLTGNTGELFF.

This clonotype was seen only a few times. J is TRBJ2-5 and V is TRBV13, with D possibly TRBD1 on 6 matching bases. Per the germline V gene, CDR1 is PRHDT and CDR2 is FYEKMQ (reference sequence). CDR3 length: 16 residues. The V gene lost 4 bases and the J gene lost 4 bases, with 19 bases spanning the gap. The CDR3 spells CASSSQQGIGGETQYF. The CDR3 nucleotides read TGTGCCAGCAGCTCCCAACAGGGAATCGGCGGAGAGACCCAGTACTTC.

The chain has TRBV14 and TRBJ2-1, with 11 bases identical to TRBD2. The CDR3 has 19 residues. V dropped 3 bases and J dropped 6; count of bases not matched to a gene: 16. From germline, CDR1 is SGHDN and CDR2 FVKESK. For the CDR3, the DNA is TGTGCCAGCAGCCATGTCAGGAAACTAGCGGGAGTAGATGTCAATGAGCAGTTCTTC. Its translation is CASSHVRKLAGVDVNEQFF.

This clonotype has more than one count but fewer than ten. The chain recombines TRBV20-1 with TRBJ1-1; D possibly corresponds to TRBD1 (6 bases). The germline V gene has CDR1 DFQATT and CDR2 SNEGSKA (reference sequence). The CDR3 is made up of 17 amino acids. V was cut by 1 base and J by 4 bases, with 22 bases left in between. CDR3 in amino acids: CSARGLLGGSFGTEAFF. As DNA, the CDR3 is TGCAGTGCTAGAGGATTGTTGGGGGGCTCTTTTGGCACTGAAGCTTTCTTT.

The CDR3 coding sequence is TGTGCCAGCAGTTACGGGGGGGGAATGAACACTGAAGCTTTCTTT. It is translated as CASSYGGGMNTEAFF. The chain employs TRBV6-5 and TRBJ1-1, with D tentatively TRBD1 (5 bases). CDR3 length equals 15 residues. CDR1 and CDR2 from the germline V gene are MNHEY and SVGAGI. Trimming stripped 2 bases from V and 0 bases from J, with 10 bases between.

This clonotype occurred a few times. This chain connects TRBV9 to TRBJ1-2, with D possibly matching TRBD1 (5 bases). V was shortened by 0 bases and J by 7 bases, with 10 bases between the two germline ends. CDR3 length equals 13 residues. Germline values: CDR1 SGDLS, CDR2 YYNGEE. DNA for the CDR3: TGTGCCAGCAGCGTAGTTCGGGGCGCTGGCTACACCTTC. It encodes CASSVVRGAGYTF. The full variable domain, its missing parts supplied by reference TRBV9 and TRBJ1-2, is DSGVTQTPKHLITATGQRVTLRCSPRSGDLSVYWYQQSLDQGLQFLIQYYNGEERAKGNILERFSAQQFPDLHSELNLSSLELGDSALYFCASSVVRGAGYTFGSGTRLTVV.

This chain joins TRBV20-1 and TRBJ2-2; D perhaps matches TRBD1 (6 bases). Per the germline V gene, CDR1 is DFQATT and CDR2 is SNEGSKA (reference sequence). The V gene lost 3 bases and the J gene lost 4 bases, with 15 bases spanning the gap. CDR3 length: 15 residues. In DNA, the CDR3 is TGCAGTGCTAGGATCACAGGGTCTGTCACCGGGGAGCTGTTTTTT. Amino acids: CSARITGSVTGELFF.

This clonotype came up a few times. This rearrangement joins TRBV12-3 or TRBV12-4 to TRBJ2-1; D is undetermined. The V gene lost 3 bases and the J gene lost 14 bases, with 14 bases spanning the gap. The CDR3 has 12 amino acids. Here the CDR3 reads CASSLSGPDEFF. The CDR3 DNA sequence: TGTGCCAGCAGTTTGTCGGGTCCTGATGAGTTCTTC.